The rows below give T cell receptor beta chains drawn from one sample of a study of post-analysis software for immune sequencing data. TCRdb passed the PCR reads through MiXCR, listing each CDR3 protein once. Of approximately 660,000 distinct CDR3 sequences listed, approximately 60% are singletons. What was sequenced was blood. These receptors all stem from a girl aged 2 to 10 with multiple sclerosis. The conserved cysteine and the conserved F or W are not part of the CDR3 here. The order of the fields is CDR3 protein, V gene, J gene, clone size. Clone size, where shown, is once, few, many, or a class for clones that have expanded.

CDR3aa: ASSLQVVQPQH
v_gene: TRBV28
j_gene: TRBJ1-5
abundance: -

CDR3aa: ASRLTVSTDTQY
v_gene: TRBV2
j_gene: TRBJ2-3
abundance: few

CDR3aa: ASSPTPTGEQF
v_gene: TRBV6-4
j_gene: TRBJ2-1
abundance: -

CDR3aa: ASSLFAKAYEQY
v_gene: TRBV12-3/TRBV12-4
j_gene: TRBJ2-7
abundance: -

CDR3aa: ASSPLGQGSQPQH
v_gene: TRBV11-2
j_gene: TRBJ1-5
abundance: once

CDR3aa: ASSKGRSINTDTQY
v_gene: TRBV7-9
j_gene: TRBJ2-3
abundance: -

CDR3aa: ASSPAHESYEQF
v_gene: TRBV12-3/TRBV12-4
j_gene: TRBJ2-1
abundance: -

CDR3aa: ASSRTEISAEAF
v_gene: TRBV7-9
j_gene: TRBJ1-1
abundance: -

CDR3aa: ASSSRGGLEGDTQY
v_gene: TRBV12-3/TRBV12-4
j_gene: TRBJ2-3
abundance: -

CDR3aa: ASSPGQGYNNEQF
v_gene: TRBV28
j_gene: TRBJ2-1
abundance: -

CDR3aa: SARGLADKETQY
v_gene: TRBV20-1
j_gene: TRBJ2-5
abundance: -

CDR3aa: ASRSPGDNYEQY
v_gene: TRBV6-1
j_gene: -
abundance: -

CDR3aa: ASSSLPGQGSYEQY
v_gene: TRBV11-2
j_gene: TRBJ2-7
abundance: -

CDR3aa: ASSRGPEQF
v_gene: TRBV3-1
j_gene: TRBJ2-1
abundance: -

CDR3aa: ASSYRGKTRYEQY
v_gene: TRBV21-1
j_gene: -
abundance: -

CDR3aa: ASSLGQAGRYTDTQY
v_gene: TRBV7-9
j_gene: TRBJ2-3
abundance: -

CDR3aa: ATGQGNNEQF
v_gene: TRBV10-3
j_gene: TRBJ2-1
abundance: -

CDR3aa: ASSVIPKPNYEQY
v_gene: TRBV5-5
j_gene: TRBJ2-7
abundance: -

CDR3aa: ASSLGREWSTEAF
v_gene: TRBV27
j_gene: TRBJ1-1
abundance: -

CDR3aa: ASTGGEETQY
v_gene: TRBV7-9
j_gene: TRBJ2-5
abundance: -

CDR3aa: ASSSPGSGRGYALTYEQY
v_gene: TRBV7-9
j_gene: TRBJ2-7
abundance: -

CDR3aa: ASSDRVEQY
v_gene: TRBV6-1
j_gene: TRBJ2-7
abundance: -

CDR3aa: ASSLKRGTDTQY
v_gene: TRBV7-8
j_gene: TRBJ2-3
abundance: -

CDR3aa: ASSLETSGYTDTQY
v_gene: TRBV11-2
j_gene: TRBJ2-3
abundance: -

CDR3aa: ASSQVGGEDTEAF
v_gene: TRBV11-2
j_gene: TRBJ1-1
abundance: -

CDR3aa: ASSLDQDTLY
v_gene: TRBV5-1
j_gene: TRBJ2-3
abundance: -

CDR3aa: ASSQDAGERGYKNIQY
v_gene: TRBV4-3
j_gene: TRBJ2-4
abundance: -

CDR3aa: ASSLETGPVSADTQY
v_gene: TRBV5-6
j_gene: TRBJ2-3
abundance: -

CDR3aa: ASNGGGKDTQY
v_gene: TRBV2
j_gene: TRBJ2-3
abundance: -

CDR3aa: ASVALGLDEDTQY
v_gene: TRBV7-8
j_gene: TRBJ2-3
abundance: -